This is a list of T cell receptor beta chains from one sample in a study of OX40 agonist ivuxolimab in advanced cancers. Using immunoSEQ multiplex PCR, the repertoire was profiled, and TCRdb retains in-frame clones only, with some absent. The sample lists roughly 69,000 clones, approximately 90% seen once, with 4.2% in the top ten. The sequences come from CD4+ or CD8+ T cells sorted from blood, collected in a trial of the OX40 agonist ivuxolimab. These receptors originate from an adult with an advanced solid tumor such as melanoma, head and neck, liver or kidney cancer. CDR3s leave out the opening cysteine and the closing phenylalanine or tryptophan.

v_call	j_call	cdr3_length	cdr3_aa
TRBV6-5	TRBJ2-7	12	ASSYGVGAREQY
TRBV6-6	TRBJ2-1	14	ASSRDESGSYNEQF
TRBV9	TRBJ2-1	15	ASSVATSGRARDEQF
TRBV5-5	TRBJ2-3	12	ASSWEGDTDTQY
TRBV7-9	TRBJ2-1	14	ASSQPNHRAYNEQF
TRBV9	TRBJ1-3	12	ASSVESEPNTIY
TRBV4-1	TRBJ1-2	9	ASSQLDSYT
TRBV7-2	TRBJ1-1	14	ASSPKGVVDFTEAF
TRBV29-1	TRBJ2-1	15	SVDWGWSGLGYNEQF
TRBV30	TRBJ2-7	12	AWSVAGGVYEQY
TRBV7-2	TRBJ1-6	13	ASSSYTGGSSPLH
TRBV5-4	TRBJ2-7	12	ASSFSTGGYEQY
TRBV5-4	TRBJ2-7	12	ASSLGVTSVEQY
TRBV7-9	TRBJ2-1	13	ASSSTGSGWNEQF
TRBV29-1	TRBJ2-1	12	SVDRGQAVNEQF
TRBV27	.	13	ASSPRDDGWTEQY
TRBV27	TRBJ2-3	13	ASSLGGRVSDTQY
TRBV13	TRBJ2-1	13	ASNRGRSAYNEQF
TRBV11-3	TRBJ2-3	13	ASSGRTGGTDTQY
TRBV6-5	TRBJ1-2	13	ASSYFEESNYGYT
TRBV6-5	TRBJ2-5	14	ASSYSRWIGGETQY
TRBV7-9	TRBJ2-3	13	ASSLVGAGTDTQY
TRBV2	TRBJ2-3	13	ASKGTSSHTDTQY
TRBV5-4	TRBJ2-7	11	ASTTMGVYEQY
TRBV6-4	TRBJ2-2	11	ASRDRDTGELF
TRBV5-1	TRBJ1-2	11	ASSWDTNYGYT
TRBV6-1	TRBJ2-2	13	ASSEPTGASGELF
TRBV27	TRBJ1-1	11	ASSPLLTAEAF
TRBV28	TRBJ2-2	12	ASSPGTGTGELF
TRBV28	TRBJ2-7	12	ASSENLTPYEQY
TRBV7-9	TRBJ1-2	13	ASSLTGTSNYGYT
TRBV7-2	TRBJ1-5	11	ASSLNSNQPQH
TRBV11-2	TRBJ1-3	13	ASSLDPNSGNTIY
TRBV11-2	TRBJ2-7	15	ASSLEMSRPLTYEQY
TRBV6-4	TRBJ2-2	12	ASSAGTDTGELF
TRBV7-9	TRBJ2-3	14	ASSLGAGGPTDTQY
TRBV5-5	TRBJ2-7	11	ASSLAPSYEQY
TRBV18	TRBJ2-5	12	ASSPPGGVKTQY
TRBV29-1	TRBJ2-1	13	SVEEGRGVSGEQF
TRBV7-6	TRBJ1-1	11	ASSRDRGTEAF
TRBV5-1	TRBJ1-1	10	ASRRGPTEAF
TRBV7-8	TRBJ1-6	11	ACLAAVNSPLH
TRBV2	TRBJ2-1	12	AILYYSLNNEQF
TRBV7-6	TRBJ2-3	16	ASSQEVGASGRTDTQY
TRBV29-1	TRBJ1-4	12	SVETRSTNEKLF
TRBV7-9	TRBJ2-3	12	ASPYRGSTDTQY
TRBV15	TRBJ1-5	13	ATSKRSTGGQPQH
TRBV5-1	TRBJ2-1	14	ASSLVRGGSYNEQF
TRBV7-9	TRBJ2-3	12	ASSLGTGTDTQY
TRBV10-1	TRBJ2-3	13	ASSGAGTSPDTQY
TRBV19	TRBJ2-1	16	ASSLTPISAGPYNEQF
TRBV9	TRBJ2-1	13	ASSAREGPYNEQF
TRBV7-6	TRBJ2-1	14	ASSLVGGDLGNEQF
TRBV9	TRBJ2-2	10	ASSVDTGELF
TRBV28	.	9	ASLGSYEQY